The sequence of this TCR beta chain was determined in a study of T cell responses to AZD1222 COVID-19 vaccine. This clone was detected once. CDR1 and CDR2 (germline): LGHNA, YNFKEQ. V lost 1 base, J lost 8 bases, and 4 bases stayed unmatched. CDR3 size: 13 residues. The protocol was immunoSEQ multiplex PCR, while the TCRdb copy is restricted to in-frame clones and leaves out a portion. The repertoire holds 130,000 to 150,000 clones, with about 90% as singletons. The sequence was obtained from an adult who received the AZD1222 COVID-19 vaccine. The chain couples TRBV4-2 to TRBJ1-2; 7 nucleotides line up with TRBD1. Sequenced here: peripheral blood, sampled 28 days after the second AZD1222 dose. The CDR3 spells CASSQGQGQGYTF. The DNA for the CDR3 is TGTGCCAGCAGCCAAGGCCAGGGACAGGGCTACACCTTC.